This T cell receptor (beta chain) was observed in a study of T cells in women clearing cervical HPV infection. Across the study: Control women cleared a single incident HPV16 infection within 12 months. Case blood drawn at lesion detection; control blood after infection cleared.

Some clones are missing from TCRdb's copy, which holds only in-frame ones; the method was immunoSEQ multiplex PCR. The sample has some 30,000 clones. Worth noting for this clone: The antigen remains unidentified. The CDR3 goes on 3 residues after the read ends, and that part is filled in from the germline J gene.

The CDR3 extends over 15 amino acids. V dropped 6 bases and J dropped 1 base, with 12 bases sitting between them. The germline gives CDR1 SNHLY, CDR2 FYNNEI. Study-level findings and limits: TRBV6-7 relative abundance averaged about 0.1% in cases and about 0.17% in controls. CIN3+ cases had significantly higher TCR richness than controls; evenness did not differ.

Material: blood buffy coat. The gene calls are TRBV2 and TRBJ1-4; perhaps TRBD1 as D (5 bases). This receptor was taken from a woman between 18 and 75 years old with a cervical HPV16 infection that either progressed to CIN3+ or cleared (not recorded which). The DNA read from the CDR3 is TGTGCCAGCAGGGGACTTACAGGAACTAATGAAAAA. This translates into CASRGLTGTNEK. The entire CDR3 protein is CASRGLTGTNEKLFF.